This T cell receptor (beta chain) was found in a study of graft-versus-host responses after intestinal transplantation. Whole-study context: Recipients obtained multivisceral, liver-intestinal, or isolated intestinal transplants.

Clones were read by immunoSEQ multiplex PCR, and TCRdb kept only the in-frame ones, dropping some. The sample contains 75,000 to 100,000 clones, around 92% of which appear only once. Regarding this clone: Antigen: not known.

The CDR3 covers 13 residues. V shed 5 bases and J shed 6 bases, with 10 bases lying between them. Germline-derived CDR1 and CDR2 are WSHSY and SAAADI. Source: unstimulated CD4+ T cells sorted from spleen or lymph node cells, taken before transplant. The sequence derives from a human donor who was the organ donor for an intestinal transplant. The V call is TRBV10-2, the J call TRBJ2-2; D is uncertain. The CDR3 is CASSPSGAGELFF. DNA of the CDR3: TGCGCCAGCAGTCCTAGTGGTGCCGGGGAGCTGTTTTTT.